The sequence of this T cell receptor beta chain was determined in a study of cytotoxic CD8 clonotypes in ibrutinib-treated CLL. For this clone: Its antigen is undetermined.

Investigators sourced 1.5 to 2 micrograms of genomic DNA from cryopreserved PBMCs for TCR beta libraries. CDR3 size: 12 residues. The germline V and J ends were trimmed by 5 bases and 1 base, with 5 bases remaining between them. Germline-derived CDR1 and CDR2 are MNHEY and SMNVEV (reference sequence). Generated by immunoSEQ multiplex PCR, the TCRdb table keeps only in-frame clones and is missing some. The sample carries more than 200,000 clones, roughly 74% recorded once. Whole-study findings and limits: Higher clonality was seen at ibrutinib response and a return toward baseline at progression. Once treatment began, public clonotypes, which were uncommon, contracted or stayed stable.

The sequence derives from a human donor with chronic lymphocytic leukemia. V is TRBV27 and J is TRBJ2-5, with D unclear. This sample comprised PBMCs, obtained after 24 months of ibrutinib treatment. The CDR3 here is CASSRSQETQYF. The DNA of the CDR3 is TGTGCCAGCAGTCGATCCCAAGAGACCCAGTACTTC.